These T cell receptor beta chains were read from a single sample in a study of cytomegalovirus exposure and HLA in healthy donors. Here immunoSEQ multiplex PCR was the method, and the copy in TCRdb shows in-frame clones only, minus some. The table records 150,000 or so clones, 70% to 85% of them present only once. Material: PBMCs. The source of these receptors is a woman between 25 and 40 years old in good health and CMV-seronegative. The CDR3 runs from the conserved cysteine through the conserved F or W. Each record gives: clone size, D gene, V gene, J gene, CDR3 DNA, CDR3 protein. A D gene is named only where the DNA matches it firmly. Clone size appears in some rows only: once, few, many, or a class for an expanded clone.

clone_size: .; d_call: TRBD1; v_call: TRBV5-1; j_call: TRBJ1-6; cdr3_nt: TGCGCCAGCAGCTTGGGACAGGGTAATCATTCACCCCTCCACTTT; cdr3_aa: CASSLGQGNHSPLHF
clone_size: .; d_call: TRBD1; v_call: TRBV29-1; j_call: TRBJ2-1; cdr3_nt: TGCAGCGGAAGCCGGGACAGGGGAGGCCGTGAGCAGTTCTTC; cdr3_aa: CSGSRDRGGREQFF
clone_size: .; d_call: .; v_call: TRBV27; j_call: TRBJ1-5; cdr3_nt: TGTGCCAGCAGCCCACGGGGTGGCGCTATGTCTAGTCAGCCCCAGCATTTT; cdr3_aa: CASSPRGGAMSSQPQHF
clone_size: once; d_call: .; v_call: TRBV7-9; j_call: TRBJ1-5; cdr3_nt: TGTGCCAGCAGCTTAGAAGAGTACAATCAGCCCCAGCATTTT; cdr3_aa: CASSLEEYNQPQHF
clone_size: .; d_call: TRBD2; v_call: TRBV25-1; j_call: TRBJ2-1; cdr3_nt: TGTGCCAGCAGTCGGCGACTAGCGGTAGACAATGAGCAGTTCTTC; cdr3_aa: CASSRRLAVDNEQFF
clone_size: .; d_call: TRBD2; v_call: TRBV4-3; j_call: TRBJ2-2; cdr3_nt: TGCGCCAGCAGCCAAGTCGCCGGGAGGGGGACCGGGGAGCTGTTTTTT; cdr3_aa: CASSQVAGRGTGELFF
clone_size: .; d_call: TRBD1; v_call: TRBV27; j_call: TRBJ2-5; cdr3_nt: TGTGCCAGCAGTTTATCTCGAATGACAGGGGGCATGACCCAGTACTTC; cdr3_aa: CASSLSRMTGGMTQYF
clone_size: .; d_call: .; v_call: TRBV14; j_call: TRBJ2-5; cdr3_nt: TGTGCCAGCAGCCAAGGATGGGAGAAAGAGACCCAGTACTTC; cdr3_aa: CASSQGWEKETQYF
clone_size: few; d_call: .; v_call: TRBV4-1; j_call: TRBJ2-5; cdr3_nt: TGCGCCAGCAGCCAAGTCAACCTAGTTGTGAGAGAGACCCAGTACTTC; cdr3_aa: CASSQVNLVVRETQYF
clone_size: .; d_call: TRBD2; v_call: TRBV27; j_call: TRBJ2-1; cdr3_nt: TGTGCCAGCAGAAGCGGGGGGCCCGTCAATGAGCAGTTCTTC; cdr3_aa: CASRSGGPVNEQFF
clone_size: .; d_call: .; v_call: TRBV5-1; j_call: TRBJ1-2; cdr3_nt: TGCGCCAGCAGCCGAGATCTCACCTATGGCTACACCTTC; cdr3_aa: CASSRDLTYGYTF
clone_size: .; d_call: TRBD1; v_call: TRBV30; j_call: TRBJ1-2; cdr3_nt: TGTGCCTGGAGTGGACTCCAGGGACAGGGGATGGACACCTTC; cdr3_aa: CAWSGLQGQGMDTF
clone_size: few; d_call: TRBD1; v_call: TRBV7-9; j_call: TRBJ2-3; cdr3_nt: TGTGCCAGCAGCTTAGCGAGGACAGGGAGTACGCAGTATTTT; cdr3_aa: CASSLARTGSTQYF
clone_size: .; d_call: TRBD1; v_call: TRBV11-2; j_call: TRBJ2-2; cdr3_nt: TGTGCCAGCAGCCCCTCGGGGTGGGGCAGGGGGCCGGACACCGGGGAGCTGTTTTTT; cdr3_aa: CASSPSGWGRGPDTGELFF
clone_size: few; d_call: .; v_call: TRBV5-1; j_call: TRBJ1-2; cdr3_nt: TGCGCCAGCAGCTTGCAGGAGGGAATGTATGACTACACCTTC; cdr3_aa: CASSLQEGMYDYTF
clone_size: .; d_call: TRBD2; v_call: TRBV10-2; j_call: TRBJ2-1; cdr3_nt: TGCGCCAGCAGTGAGGCACTAGCGGGAGGACAATTCTTC; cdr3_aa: CASSEALAGGQFF
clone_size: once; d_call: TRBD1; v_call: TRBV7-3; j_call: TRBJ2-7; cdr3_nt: TGTGCCAGCAGCGCACCGGGACAGGGGGTTTACGAGCAGTACTTC; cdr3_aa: CASSAPGQGVYEQYF
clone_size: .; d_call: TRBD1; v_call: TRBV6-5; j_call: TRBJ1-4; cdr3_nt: TGTGCCAGCAGTACGGACAGGGTAGCTAATGAAAAACTGTTTTTT; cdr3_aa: CASSTDRVANEKLFF
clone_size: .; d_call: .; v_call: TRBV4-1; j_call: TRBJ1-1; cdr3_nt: TGCGCCAGCACCCCTGGCGGTTGGATGAACACTGAAGCTTTCTTT; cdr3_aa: CASTPGGWMNTEAFF
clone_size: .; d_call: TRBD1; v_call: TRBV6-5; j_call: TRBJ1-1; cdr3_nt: TGTGCCAGCAGTTACCAGGGGGTACAGGGGGCAGGAGCTTTCTTT; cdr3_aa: CASSYQGVQGAGAFF
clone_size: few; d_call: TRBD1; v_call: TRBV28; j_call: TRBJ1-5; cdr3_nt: TGTGCCAGCAGTATACCTGGGACAGTAAATCAGCCCCAGCATTTT; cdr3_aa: CASSIPGTVNQPQHF
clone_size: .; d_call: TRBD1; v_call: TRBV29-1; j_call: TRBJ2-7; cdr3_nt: TGCAGCGTACAGGGGCTCCACTACGAGCAGTACTTC; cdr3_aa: CSVQGLHYEQYF
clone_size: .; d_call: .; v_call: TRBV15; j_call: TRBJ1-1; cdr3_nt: TGTGCCACCAGCAGAGATAGAGGGGGCACTGAAGCTTTCTTT; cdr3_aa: CATSRDRGGTEAFF
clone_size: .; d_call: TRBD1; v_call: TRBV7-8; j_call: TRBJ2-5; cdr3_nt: TGTGCCAGCAGCCTGGACAGGGCCCGGGAGACCCAGTACTTC; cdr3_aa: CASSLDRARETQYF
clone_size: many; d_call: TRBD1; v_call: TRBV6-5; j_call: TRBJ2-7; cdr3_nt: TGTGCCAGCAGGCCCGGGACAGGGGGCCACGAGCAGTACTTC; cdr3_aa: CASRPGTGGHEQYF
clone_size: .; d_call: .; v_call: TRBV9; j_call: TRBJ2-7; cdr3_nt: TGTGCCAGCAGCCCCCCGGCAGGGGTGAGGGAGCAGTACTTC; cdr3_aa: CASSPPAGVREQYF
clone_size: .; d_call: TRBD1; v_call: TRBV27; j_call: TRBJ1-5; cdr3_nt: TGTGCCAGCAGTTTTAGGGGGCAAGGGCAGCCCCAGCATTTT; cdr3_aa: CASSFRGQGQPQHF
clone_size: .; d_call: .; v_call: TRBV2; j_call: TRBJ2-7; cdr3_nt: TGTGCCAGCAGCGAGGGACTCTCCTACGAGCAGTACTTC; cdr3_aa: CASSEGLSYEQYF
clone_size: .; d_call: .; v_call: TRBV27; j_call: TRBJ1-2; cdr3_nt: TGTGCCAGCAGTTTGGGGGGGGAAGGCTACACCTTC; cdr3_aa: CASSLGGEGYTF
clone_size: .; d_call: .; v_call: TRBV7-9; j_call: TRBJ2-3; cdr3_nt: TGTGCCAGCAGCTTAAATTTGCGAGGGGGAGGGACAGATACGCAGTATTTT; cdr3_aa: CASSLNLRGGGTDTQYF
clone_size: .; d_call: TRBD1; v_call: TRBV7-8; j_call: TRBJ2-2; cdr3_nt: TGTGCCAGCAGTTGGGACAGGGAGTTGAACACCGGGGAGCTGTTTTTT; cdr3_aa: CASSWDRELNTGELFF
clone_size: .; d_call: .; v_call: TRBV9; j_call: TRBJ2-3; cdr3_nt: TGTGCCAGCAGCGTAGGGGGGGGCCCGACAGATACGCAGTATTTT; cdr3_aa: CASSVGGGPTDTQYF
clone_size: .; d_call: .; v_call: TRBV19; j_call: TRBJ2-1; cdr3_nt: TGTGCCAGTAGCATAGGTCAAAATGAGCAGTTCTTC; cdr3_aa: CASSIGQNEQFF
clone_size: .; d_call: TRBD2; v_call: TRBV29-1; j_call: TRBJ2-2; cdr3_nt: TGCAGCGTAGACCCTCGGGGGGGCGGTACCGGGGAGCTGTTTTTT; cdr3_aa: CSVDPRGGGTGELFF
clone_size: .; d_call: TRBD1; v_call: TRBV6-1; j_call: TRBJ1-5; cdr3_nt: TGTGCCAGTGGGACAGGGGGCAGTCAGCCCCAGCATTTT; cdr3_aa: CASGTGGSQPQHF
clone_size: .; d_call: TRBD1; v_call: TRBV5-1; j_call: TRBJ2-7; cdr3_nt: TGCGCCAGCAGCTCACGGACAGGCGCGACCTACGAGCAGTACTTC; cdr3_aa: CASSSRTGATYEQYF
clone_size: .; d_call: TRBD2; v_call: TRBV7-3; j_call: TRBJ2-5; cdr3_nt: TGTGCCAGCAGCTTAACCGGGGCGGGGGGGGCCCAAGAGACCCAGTACTTC; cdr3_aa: CASSLTGAGGAQETQYF
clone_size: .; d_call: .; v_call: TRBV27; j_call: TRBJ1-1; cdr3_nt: TGTGCCAGCAGGCCCAGGAAAGAGAACACTGAAGCTTTCTTT; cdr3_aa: CASRPRKENTEAFF
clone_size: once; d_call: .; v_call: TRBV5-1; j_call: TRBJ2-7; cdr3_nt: TGCGCCAGCAGCTTGGGGGGCAGTCTCGGGTCCGAGCAGTACTTC; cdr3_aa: CASSLGGSLGSEQYF
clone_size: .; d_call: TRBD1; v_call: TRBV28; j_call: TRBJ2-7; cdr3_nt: TGTGCCAGCAGTCGCCGGGACAGGGACTCCTACGAGCAGTACTTC; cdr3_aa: CASSRRDRDSYEQYF
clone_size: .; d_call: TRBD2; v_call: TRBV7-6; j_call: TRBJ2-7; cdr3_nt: TGTGCCAGCAGCTTTGGACTAGCGGGGGGCTACGAGCAGTACTTC; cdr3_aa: CASSFGLAGGYEQYF
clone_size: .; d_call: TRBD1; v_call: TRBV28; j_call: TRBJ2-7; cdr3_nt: TGTGCCAGCATGGGGGACAGTTACGAGCAGTACTTC; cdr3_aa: CASMGDSYEQYF
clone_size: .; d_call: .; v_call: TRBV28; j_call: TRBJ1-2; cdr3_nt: TGTGCCAGCAGTCCCACTAACTATGGCTACACCTTC; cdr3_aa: CASSPTNYGYTF
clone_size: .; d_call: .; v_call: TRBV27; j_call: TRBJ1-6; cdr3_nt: TGTGCCAGCAGTTTACGGCAGGGCAATTCACCCCTCCACTTT; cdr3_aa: CASSLRQGNSPLHF
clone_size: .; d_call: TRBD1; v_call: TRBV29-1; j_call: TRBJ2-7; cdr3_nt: TGCAGCGTCGCCGACAGGGGAAGGTACGAGCAGTACTTC; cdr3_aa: CSVADRGRYEQYF